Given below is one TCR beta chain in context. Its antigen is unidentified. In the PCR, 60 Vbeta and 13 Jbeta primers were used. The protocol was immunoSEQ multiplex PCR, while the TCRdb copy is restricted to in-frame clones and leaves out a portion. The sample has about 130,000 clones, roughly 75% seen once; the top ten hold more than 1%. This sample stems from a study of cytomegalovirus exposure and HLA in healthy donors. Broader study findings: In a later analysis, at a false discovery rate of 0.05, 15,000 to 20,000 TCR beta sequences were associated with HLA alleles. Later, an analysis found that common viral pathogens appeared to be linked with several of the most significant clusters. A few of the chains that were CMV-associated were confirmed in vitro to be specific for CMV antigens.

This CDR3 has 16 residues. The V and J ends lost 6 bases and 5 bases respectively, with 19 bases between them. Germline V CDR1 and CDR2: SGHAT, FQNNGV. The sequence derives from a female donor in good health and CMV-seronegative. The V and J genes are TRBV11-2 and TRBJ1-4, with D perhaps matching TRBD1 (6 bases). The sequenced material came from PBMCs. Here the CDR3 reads CASSQRSQGRNEKLFF. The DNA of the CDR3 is TGTGCCAGCAGTCAACGGAGTCAGGGGCGAAATGAAAAACTGTTTTTT.